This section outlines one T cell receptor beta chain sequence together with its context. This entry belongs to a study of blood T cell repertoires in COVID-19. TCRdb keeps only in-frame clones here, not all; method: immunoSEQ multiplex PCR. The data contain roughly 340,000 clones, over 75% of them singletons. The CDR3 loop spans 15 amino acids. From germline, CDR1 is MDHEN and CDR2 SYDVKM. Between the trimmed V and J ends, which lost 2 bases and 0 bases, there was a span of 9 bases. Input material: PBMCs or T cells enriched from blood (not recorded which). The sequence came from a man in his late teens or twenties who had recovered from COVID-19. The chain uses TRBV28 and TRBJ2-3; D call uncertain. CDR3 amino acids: CASSLVGRSTDTQYF. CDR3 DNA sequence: TGTGCCAGCAGTTTAGTCGGCAGGAGCACAGATACGCAGTATTTT.